Below, 26 T cell receptor beta chains from the same sample are listed, as sequenced in a study of blood T cells in healthy people across ages. Next came a second PCR, run for about 6 to 11 cycles, which used a sample-barcoded 5' primer along with a J-beta primer mix. TCRdb independently ran MiXCR on the 5' RACE reads; one entry per CDR3 protein. The top ten hold around 18% of the sample, which has over a million distinct CDR3 sequences, less than 50% seen once. Sequencing was carried out using blood. The receptors derive from an older woman in good health.

This clonotype was counted a few times. The chain is built from TRBV11-1 and TRBJ2-4; 9 positions agree with TRBD1. The J call may be mistaken, given a closer DNA end match to TRBJ2-5. In germline, CDR1 is SGHAT, CDR2 FQDESV (reference sequence). This CDR3 region has 15 residues. CDR3 sequence (DNA): TGTGCCAGCAGCTTAGGACAGGGGGGTACTGAGACCCAGTACTTC. It is translated as CASSLGQGGTETQYF.

This clonotype was detected a few times. V is TRBV27 and J is TRBJ2-7; TRBD1 is a possible D gene (6 bases). This CDR3 region has 13 residues. Trimming left V 3 bases short and J 2 bases short, with 8 bases between. Germline loops: CDR1 MNHEY, CDR2 SMNVEV (reference sequence). CDR3 protein: CASSFQGPYEQYF. The CDR3 coding sequence is TGTGCCAGCAGTTTCCAGGGGCCCTACGAGCAGTACTTC.

This clonotype was detected only a few times. The CDR3 loop is CASSSTGLAGIGVDTQYF. CDR3 DNA: TGTGCCAGCAGTTCCACGGGACTAGCGGGAATAGGGGTGGATACGCAGTATTTT. This chain links TRBV28 with TRBJ2-3; 13 bases are shared with TRBD2. In germline, CDR1 is MDHEN, CDR2 SYDVKM. This CDR3 is 18 amino acids long. Unmatched junction bases numbered 13, after V lost 4 bases and J lost 6 bases.

Only a few counts were recorded for this clonotype. The CDR3 nucleotides read TGTGCCAGCAGTTTGGGGCAGGGTAATCTTGAAACGCAGTATTTT. Amino acid sequence: CASSLGQGNLETQYF. This chain connects TRBV28 to TRBJ2-3, with D maybe TRBD1 (5 bases). V lost 3 bases and J 9 bases, leaving 19 bases between the germline ends. CDR1 and CDR2 from the germline V gene are MDHEN and SYDVKM. The CDR3 runs 15 residues.

The chain links TRBV20-1 to TRBJ2-5, with D possibly being TRBD2 (7 bases). The tail of the sequence fits TRBJ2-7 better, so the J call may be wrong. The germline gives CDR1 DFQATT, CDR2 SNEGSKA (reference sequence). The CDR3 sequence is 14 residues long. The CDR3 sequence is CSAGAGHRSYEQYF. The CDR3 region has the DNA TGCAGTGCTGGAGCGGGACATCGCTCCTACGAGCAGTACTTC.

The chain links TRBV20-1 to TRBJ2-7; the D is unclear. From germline, CDR1 is DFQATT and CDR2 SNEGSKA (reference sequence). Trimming took off 2 bases at V and 0 bases at J, with 8 bases between the two ends. This CDR3 region has 13 residues. CDR3 in DNA: TGCAGTGCTAGATATCTGAGCTCCTACGAGCAGTACTTC. Its translation: CSARYLSSYEQYF.

V gene TRBV27 combines with J gene TRBJ1-2; 8 nucleotides align to TRBD1. From germline, CDR1 is MNHEY and CDR2 SMNVEV (reference sequence). The CDR3 sequence is 14 residues long. With V trimmed by 6 bases and J by 4 bases, 7 bases remained unmatched. For the CDR3, the DNA is TGTGCCAGCAGGCACCAAACAGGGGGCTATGGCTACACCTTC. This translates into CASRHQTGGYGYTF.

The chain employs TRBV6-6 and TRBJ1-6; 9 bases agree with TRBD1. V lost 1 base to trimming and J lost 7 bases; unmatched junction nucleotides: 8. The CDR3 totals 17 residues. Looked up from germline, CDR1 is MNHNY and CDR2 is SVGAGI (reference sequence). CDR3 nucleotide sequence: TGTGCCAGCAGTTACTACGGGACAGGGTTCGGCAATTCACCCCTCCACTTT. This translates into CASSYYGTGFGNSPLHF.

The chain recombines TRBV5-1 with TRBJ2-7; D gene unclear. The V gene's germline CDR1 is SGHRS and CDR2 YFSETQ. This CDR3 is built from 15 residues. Trimming left V 0 bases short and J 4 bases short, with 14 bases between. DNA of the CDR3: TGCGCCAGCAGCTTGGAGGCCGTCTCGTATTACGAGCAGTACTTC. It translates to CASSLEAVSYYEQYF. Full variable domain (remainder filled in from reference TRBV5-1 and TRBJ2-7): KAGVTQTPRYLIKTRGQQVTLSCSPISGHRSVSWYQQTPGQGLQFLFEYFSETQRNKGNFPGRFSGRQFSNSRSEMNVSTLELGDSALYLCASSLEAVSYYEQYFGPGTRLTVT.

A word on this clonotype: A much larger clone lies a single base off, so this may be a read error. The chain carries TRBV6-5 and TRBJ2-1, with TRBD2 as a possible D gene (5 bases). This CDR3 has 14 amino acids. The germline V gene has CDR1 MNHEY and CDR2 SVGAGI. Trimming stripped 2 bases from V and 13 bases from J, with 18 bases between. CDR3 bases: TGTGCCAGCAGTTACGCGGCTCTTAGGGAGACCCAGTTCTTC. The encoded protein is CASSYAALRETQFF.

The chain links TRBV4-2 to TRBJ2-2, with TRBD2 as a possible D gene (6 bases). The CDR3 covers 15 residues. With 2 bases removed from V and 2 bases from J, the gap between germline ends came to 9 bases. CDR1 is LGHNA and CDR2 is YNFKEQ in the germline V gene. The CDR3 is CASSQPGRNTGELFF. CDR3 in DNA: TGTGCCAGCAGCCAACCCGGGAGAAACACCGGGGAGCTGTTTTTT.

The rearrangement links TRBV28 to TRBJ2-7; D gene unclear. V lost 5 bases and J 6 bases, leaving 8 bases between the germline ends. The CDR3 covers 11 residues. Germline V gene sequence: CDR1 MDHEN, CDR2 SYDVKM. The CDR3 region is CASSDFPEQYF. The CDR3 DNA reads as TGTGCCAGCAGTGATTTCCCCGAGCAGTACTTC.

This chain connects TRBV6-1 to TRBJ1-5, with D tentatively TRBD1 (6 bases). V was pared by 6 bases and J by 9 bases, with 24 bases between. Per germline, CDR1 MNHNS and CDR2 SASEGT. CDR3 length: 16 amino acids. The CDR3 coding sequence is TGTGCCAGCAGACCAATATGGGGACAAGGGACTCGGCCCCAGCATTTT. This codes for CASRPIWGQGTRPQHF.

The chain uses TRBV6-6 and TRBJ2-3, with 10 bases matching TRBD2. The germline gives CDR1 MNHNY, CDR2 SVGAGI (reference sequence). This CDR3 has 16 residues. Trimming at V came to 6 bases and at J to 4 bases, leaving 10 bases not matched to a gene. As DNA, the CDR3 is TGTGCCAGCAGATCTAGCGGGAGTGGGGCCGCAGATACGCAGTATTTT. Protein sequence: CASRSSGSGAADTQYF.

V gene TRBV20-1 combines with J gene TRBJ1-2; no definite D call. Per germline, CDR1 DFQATT and CDR2 SNEGSKA (reference sequence). This CDR3 has 14 amino acids. V was shortened by 3 bases and J by 6 bases, with 17 bases between the two germline ends. This CDR3 is CSASIALETDGYTF. CDR3 nucleotides: TGCAGTGCTAGTATCGCTCTTGAGACCGATGGCTACACCTTC.

The J gene is TRBJ1-2, the V gene TRBV9; TRBD1 matches 7 bases. This CDR3 spans 15 amino acids. Germline V gives CDR1 SGDLS, CDR2 YYNGEE. V lost 0 bases, J lost 4 bases, and 6 bases stayed unmatched. The DNA for the CDR3 is TGTGCCAGCAGCGTAGAAGTAGGGGGCGTCTATGGCTACACCTTC. Residues: CASSVEVGGVYGYTF.

V and J are TRBV20-1 and TRBJ2-7, with TRBD1 matching over 8 bases. The ends lost 7 bases at V and 0 bases at J; junction bases unmatched: 8. The CDR3 has 14 amino acids. Looked up from germline, CDR1 is DFQATT and CDR2 is SNEGSKA (reference sequence). CDR3 in amino acids: CSVRGTGGSYEQYF. CDR3 bases: TGCAGTGTCAGGGGCACAGGGGGCTCCTACGAGCAGTACTTC.

This clonotype appeared a few times. V usage is TRBV10-3 and J usage is TRBJ2-7; D remains ambiguous. V lost 4 bases and J 7 bases, leaving 14 bases between the germline ends. This CDR3 has 13 amino acids. Germline CDR1 ENHRY, CDR2 SYGVKD. Here the CDR3 reads CAISGGISGEQYF. CDR3 DNA sequence: TGTGCCATCAGTGGGGGAATCTCTGGGGAGCAGTACTTC.

J is TRBJ2-5 and V is TRBV9, with D perhaps TRBD2 (6 bases). Trimming shortened V by 3 bases and J by 13 bases, and 13 bases separated the two germline ends. The CDR3 totals 11 residues. Germline V lookup: CDR1 SGDLS, CDR2 YYNGEE. Here the CDR3 reads CASSAGVRRYF. The CDR3 nucleotides read TGTGCCAGCAGCGCGGGAGTTCGGCGGTACTTC.

This chain links TRBV27 with TRBJ2-7; D ambiguous. V was shortened by 6 bases and J by 7 bases, with 19 bases between the two germline ends. This CDR3 has 14 amino acids. CDR1 and CDR2 from the germline V gene are MNHEY and SMNVEV (reference sequence). The DNA of the CDR3 is TGTGCCAGCAGACGTGGGAACCCCAACAATGAGCAGTACTTC. This sequence encodes CASRRGNPNNEQYF.

This chain joins TRBV12-3 or TRBV12-4 and TRBJ2-2; D remains unclear. The CDR3 totals 13 residues. V lost 5 bases and J 4 bases, leaving 8 bases between the germline ends. The CDR3 DNA follows: TGTGCCAGCAGTCCCTTTAGCACCGGGGAGCTGTTTTTT. Translating gives CASSPFSTGELFF.

A few counts support this clonotype. The chain has TRBV7-9 and TRBJ2-3; the match to TRBD1 covers 9 bases. The CDR3 extends over 16 amino acids. The J segment lost 2 bases and the V segment lost 3 bases, leaving 6 bases of the junction unmatched. Germline values: CDR1 SEHNR, CDR2 FQNEAQ (reference sequence). The CDR3 region is CASSFPGQGDTDTQYF. Here the CDR3 DNA reads TGTGCCAGCAGCTTTCCGGGACAGGGCGACACAGATACGCAGTATTTT. Full variable domain (rest looked up from reference TRBV7-9 and TRBJ2-3): DTGVSQNPRHKITKRGQNVTFRCDPISEHNRLYWYRQTLGQGPEFLTYFQNEAQLEKSRLLSDRFSAERPKGSFSTLEIQRTEQGDSAMYLCASSFPGQGDTDTQYFGPGTRLTVL.

This clonotype was counted only a few times. This rearrangement joins TRBV3-1 to TRBJ2-4, with D tentatively TRBD2 (7 bases). Judging by the DNA end, TRBJ2-5 fits better; the J call may be wrong. In germline, CDR1 is LGHDT, CDR2 YNNKEL (reference sequence). CDR3 size: 19 residues. In DNA, the CDR3 is TGTGCCAGCAGCCTCGGGGGGCCCCTAGCGCCGGTCGACCAAGAGACCCAGTACTTC. Translating it yields CASSLGGPLAPVDQETQYF.

This chain connects TRBV3-1 to TRBJ2-7; tentative D call: TRBD1 (5 bases). Trimming took off 1 base at V and 6 bases at J, with 13 bases between the two ends. The CDR3 contains 14 residues. CDR1 LGHDT and CDR2 YNNKEL come from the germline V gene (reference sequence). This CDR3 reads CASSQAGYQGEQYF. The CDR3 DNA sequence: TGTGCCAGCAGCCAAGCAGGGTACCAAGGCGAGCAGTACTTC.

V usage is TRBV20-1 and J usage is TRBJ1-1, with D unresolved. This CDR3 spans 13 amino acids. CDR1 is DFQATT and CDR2 is SNEGSKA in the germline V gene (reference sequence). The ends were cut back, 0 bases at V and 4 bases at J, with 9 bases in the middle. The CDR3 DNA reads TGCAGTGCTAGAGATGATAGAGGCACTGAAGCTTTCTTT. Protein sequence: CSARDDRGTEAFF.

This clonotype was picked up a small number of times. This chain uses TRBV5-1 with TRBJ2-1, with D tentatively TRBD2 (6 bases). Germline loops: CDR1 SGHRS, CDR2 YFSETQ. This CDR3 is built from 15 residues. Deletions cut 3 bases from V and 5 bases from J, with 15 bases between. In DNA, the CDR3 is TGCGCCAGCAGCTCGACCGGGACTGCTCACAATGAGCAGTTCTTC. The encoded protein is CASSSTGTAHNEQFF.